Listed below are T cell receptor beta chains from one sample, sequenced in a study of Ad26.COV2.S vaccination and SARS-CoV-2 variants. Profiled with immunoSEQ multiplex PCR; TCRdb holds only in-frame clones, not every one. This table holds 350,000 to 500,000 clones, about 90% found once. The material was peripheral blood, obtained in a trial of Ad26.COV2.S vaccine versus placebo. These receptors were collected from a person between 18 and 65 years old who received the Ad26.COV2.S COVID-19 vaccine or a placebo. The CDR3 runs from the conserved cysteine through the conserved F or W. Each record gives: clone size, V gene, J gene, CDR3 protein. Clone size, where shown, is once, few, many, or a class for clones that have expanded.

abundance: -; v_gene: TRBV19; j_gene: TRBJ2-1; CDR3aa: CASSSYRAGVHYNEQFF
abundance: -; v_gene: TRBV4-3; j_gene: TRBJ2-1; CDR3aa: CASSPRSGRAYEQFF
abundance: -; v_gene: TRBV29-1; j_gene: TRBJ1-1; CDR3aa: CSVEGGFLNTEAFF
abundance: -; v_gene: TRBV30; j_gene: TRBJ2-1; CDR3aa: CAWSVGLYNEQFF
abundance: once; v_gene: TRBV19; j_gene: TRBJ2-3; CDR3aa: CASSMGTGRTDTQYF
abundance: -; v_gene: TRBV9; j_gene: TRBJ1-1; CDR3aa: CASSEGGTVNTEAFF
abundance: -; v_gene: TRBV7-2; j_gene: TRBJ2-4; CDR3aa: CASSLARQGARAIQYF
abundance: -; v_gene: TRBV25-1; j_gene: TRBJ2-3; CDR3aa: CASSESGSDTQYF
abundance: -; v_gene: TRBV18; j_gene: TRBJ2-1; CDR3aa: CASSRLQGGTGNEQFF
abundance: -; v_gene: TRBV7-7; j_gene: TRBJ2-5; CDR3aa: CASSSTSGRGGETQYF
abundance: -; v_gene: TRBV20-1; j_gene: TRBJ2-2; CDR3aa: CSAPDAGELFF
abundance: -; v_gene: TRBV27; j_gene: TRBJ2-3; CDR3aa: CASSRGLSDTQYF
abundance: -; v_gene: TRBV4-2; j_gene: TRBJ1-3; CDR3aa: CASSQGTTGNTIYF
abundance: -; v_gene: TRBV6-2/TRBV6-3; j_gene: TRBJ2-3; CDR3aa: CASSTPGLAGVGDTQYF
abundance: -; v_gene: TRBV25-1; j_gene: TRBJ2-5; CDR3aa: CASSARQETQYF
abundance: -; v_gene: TRBV11-2; j_gene: TRBJ2-7; CDR3aa: CATRGSSYEQYF
abundance: -; v_gene: TRBV19; j_gene: TRBJ1-4; CDR3aa: CASSNRFNEKLFF
abundance: -; v_gene: TRBV30; j_gene: TRBJ2-3; CDR3aa: CAWTTDDRGADTQYF
abundance: -; v_gene: TRBV15; j_gene: TRBJ2-1; CDR3aa: CATSSGQGSYNEQFF
abundance: -; v_gene: TRBV6-5; j_gene: TRBJ2-7; CDR3aa: CASISQNLGEQYF
abundance: -; v_gene: TRBV7-3; j_gene: TRBJ2-1; CDR3aa: CASSSQGHGEQFF
abundance: -; v_gene: TRBV7-3; j_gene: TRBJ2-2; CDR3aa: CASSLSQGAGTGELFF
abundance: -; v_gene: TRBV6-2/TRBV6-3; j_gene: TRBJ2-3; CDR3aa: CASSYTLRAGPNTDTQYF
abundance: -; v_gene: TRBV7-8; j_gene: TRBJ1-2; CDR3aa: CASSLGGPEIANYGYTF
abundance: -; v_gene: TRBV7-2; j_gene: TRBJ1-2; CDR3aa: CASSPGRDQGGYTF
abundance: few; v_gene: TRBV5-4; j_gene: TRBJ2-5; CDR3aa: CASSSAEREETQYF
abundance: -; v_gene: TRBV19; j_gene: TRBJ2-1; CDR3aa: CASSMQVAGALEQFF
abundance: few; v_gene: TRBV5-1; j_gene: TRBJ1-1; CDR3aa: CASSLISQGMRNTEAFF